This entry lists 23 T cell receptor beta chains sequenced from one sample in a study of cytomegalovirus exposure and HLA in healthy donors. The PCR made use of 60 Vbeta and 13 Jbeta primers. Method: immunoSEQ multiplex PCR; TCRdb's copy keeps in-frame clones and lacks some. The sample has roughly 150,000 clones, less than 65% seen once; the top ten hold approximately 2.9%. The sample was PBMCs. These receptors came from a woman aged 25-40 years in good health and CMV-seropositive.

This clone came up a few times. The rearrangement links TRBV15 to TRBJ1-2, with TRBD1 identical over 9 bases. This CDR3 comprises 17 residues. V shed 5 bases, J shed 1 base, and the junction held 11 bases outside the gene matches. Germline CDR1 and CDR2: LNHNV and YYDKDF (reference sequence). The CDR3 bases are TGTGCCACCAGCGGGTTTGGGACAGGGTTGGGTAACTATGGCTACACCTTC. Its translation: CATSGFGTGLGNYGYTF.

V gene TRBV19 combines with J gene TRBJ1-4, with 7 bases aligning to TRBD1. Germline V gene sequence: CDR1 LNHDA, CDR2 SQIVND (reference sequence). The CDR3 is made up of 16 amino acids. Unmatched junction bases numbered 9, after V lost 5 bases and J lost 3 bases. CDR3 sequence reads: CASSPTWGTANEKLFF. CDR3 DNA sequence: TGTGCCAGTAGTCCTACTTGGGGGACAGCTAATGAAAAACTGTTTTTT.

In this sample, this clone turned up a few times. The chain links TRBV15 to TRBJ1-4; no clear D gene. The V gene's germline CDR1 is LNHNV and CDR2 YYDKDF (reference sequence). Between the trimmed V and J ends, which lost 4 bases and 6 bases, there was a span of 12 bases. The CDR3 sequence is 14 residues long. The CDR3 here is CATSISLLDEKLFF. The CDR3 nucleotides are TGTGCCACCAGCATTTCACTCCTCGATGAAAAACTGTTTTTT.

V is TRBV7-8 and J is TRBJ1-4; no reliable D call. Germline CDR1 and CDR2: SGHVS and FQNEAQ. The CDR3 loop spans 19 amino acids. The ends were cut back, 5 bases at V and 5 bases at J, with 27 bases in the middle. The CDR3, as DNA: TGTGCCAGCAGCCAGCAGTTGGCGGACTGGACTTCCAAAAATGAAAAACTGTTTTTT. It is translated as CASSQQLADWTSKNEKLFF.

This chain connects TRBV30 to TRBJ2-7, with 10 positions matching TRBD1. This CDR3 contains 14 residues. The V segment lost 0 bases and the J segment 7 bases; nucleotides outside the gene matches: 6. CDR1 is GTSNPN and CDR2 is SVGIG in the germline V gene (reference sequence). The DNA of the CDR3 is TGTGCCTGGAGTGTCTGGGACAGGGGAGGGGAGCAGTACTTC. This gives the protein CAWSVWDRGGEQYF.

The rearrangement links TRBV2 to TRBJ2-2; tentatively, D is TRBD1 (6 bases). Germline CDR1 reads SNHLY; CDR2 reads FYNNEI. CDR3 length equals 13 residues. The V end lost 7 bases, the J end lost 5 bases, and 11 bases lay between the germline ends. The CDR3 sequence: CASTPGATGELFF. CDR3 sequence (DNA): TGTGCCAGCACTCCAGGGGCTACCGGGGAGCTGTTTTTT.

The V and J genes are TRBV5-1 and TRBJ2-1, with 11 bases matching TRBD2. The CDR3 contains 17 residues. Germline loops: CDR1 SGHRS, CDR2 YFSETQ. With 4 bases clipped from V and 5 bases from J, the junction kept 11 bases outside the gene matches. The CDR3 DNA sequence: TGCGCCAGCAGCCCTACCGTGACTAGCGGGGCCAACAATGAGCAGTTCTTC. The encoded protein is CASSPTVTSGANNEQFF. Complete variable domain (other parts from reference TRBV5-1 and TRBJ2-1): KAGVTQTPRYLIKTRGQQVTLSCSPISGHRSVSWYQQTPGQGLQFLFEYFSETQRNKGNFPGRFSGRQFSNSRSEMNVSTLELGDSALYLCASSPTVTSGANNEQFFGPGTRLTVL.

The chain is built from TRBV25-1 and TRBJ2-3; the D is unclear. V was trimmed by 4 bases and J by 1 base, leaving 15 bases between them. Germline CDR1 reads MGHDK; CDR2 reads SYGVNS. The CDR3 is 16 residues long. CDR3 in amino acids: CASSAPEERGTDTQYF. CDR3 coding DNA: TGTGCCAGCAGTGCCCCTGAAGAGCGAGGCACAGATACGCAGTATTTT.

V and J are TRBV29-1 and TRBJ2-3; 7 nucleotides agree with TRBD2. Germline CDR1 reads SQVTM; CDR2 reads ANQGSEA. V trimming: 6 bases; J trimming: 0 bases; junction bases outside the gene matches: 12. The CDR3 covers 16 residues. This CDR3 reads CSVRGSGSTSTDTQYF. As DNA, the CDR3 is TGCAGCGTGAGAGGTAGCGGGTCGACTAGCACAGATACGCAGTATTTT.

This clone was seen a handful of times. The CDR3 region is CASSDNPTLSYEQYF. The CDR3 nucleotides read TGTGCCAGCAGTGATAACCCGACACTTTCCTACGAGCAGTACTTC. The V call is TRBV2, the J call TRBJ2-7; D not certain. The V gene lost 3 bases and the J gene lost 1 base, with 13 bases spanning the gap. The CDR3 runs 15 residues. Germline V gene lookup returns CDR1 SNHLY and CDR2 FYNNEI.

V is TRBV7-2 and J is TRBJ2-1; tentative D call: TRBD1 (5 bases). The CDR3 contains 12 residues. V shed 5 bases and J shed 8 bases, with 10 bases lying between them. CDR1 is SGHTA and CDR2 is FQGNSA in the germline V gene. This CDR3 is CASSEQGYEQFF. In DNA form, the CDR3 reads TGTGCCAGCAGCGAGCAGGGCTATGAGCAGTTCTTC.

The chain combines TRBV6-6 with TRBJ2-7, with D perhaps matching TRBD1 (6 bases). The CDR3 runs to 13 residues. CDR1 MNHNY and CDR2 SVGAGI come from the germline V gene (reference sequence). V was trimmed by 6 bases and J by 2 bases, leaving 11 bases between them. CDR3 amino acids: CASRPGVTYEQYF. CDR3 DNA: TGTGCCAGCAGACCAGGGGTGACCTACGAGCAGTACTTC.

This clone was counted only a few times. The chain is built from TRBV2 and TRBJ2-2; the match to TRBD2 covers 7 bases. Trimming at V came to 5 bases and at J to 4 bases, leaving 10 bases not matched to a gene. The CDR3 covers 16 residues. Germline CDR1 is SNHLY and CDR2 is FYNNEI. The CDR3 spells CASSPGLGRVTGELFF. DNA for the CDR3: TGTGCCAGCAGTCCTGGACTAGGACGGGTCACCGGGGAGCTGTTTTTT.

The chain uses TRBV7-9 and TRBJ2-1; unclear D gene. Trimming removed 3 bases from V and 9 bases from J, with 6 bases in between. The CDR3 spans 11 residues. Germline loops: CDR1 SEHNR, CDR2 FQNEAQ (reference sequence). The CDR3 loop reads CASSFLSEQFF. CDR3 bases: TGTGCCAGCAGCTTCCTAAGTGAGCAGTTCTTC.

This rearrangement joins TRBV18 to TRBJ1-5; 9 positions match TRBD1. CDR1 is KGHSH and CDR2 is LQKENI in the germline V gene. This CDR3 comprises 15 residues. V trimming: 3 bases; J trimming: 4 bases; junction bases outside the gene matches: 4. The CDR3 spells CASSPGTGQNQPQHF. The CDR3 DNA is TGTGCCAGCTCACCGGGGACAGGGCAAAATCAGCCCCAGCATTTT. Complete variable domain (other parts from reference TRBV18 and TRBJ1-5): NAGVMQNPRHLVRRRGQEARLRCSPMKGHSHVYWYRQLPEEGLKFMVYLQKENIIDESGMPKERFSAEFPKEGPSILRIQQVVRGDSAAYFCASSPGTGQNQPQHFGDGTRLSIL.

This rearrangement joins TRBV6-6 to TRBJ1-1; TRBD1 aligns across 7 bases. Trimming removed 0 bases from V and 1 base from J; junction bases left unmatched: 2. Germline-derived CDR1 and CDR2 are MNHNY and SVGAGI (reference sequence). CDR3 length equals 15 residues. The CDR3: CASSYSGTANTEAFF. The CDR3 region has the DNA TGTGCCAGCAGTTACTCCGGGACAGCGAACACTGAAGCTTTCTTT.

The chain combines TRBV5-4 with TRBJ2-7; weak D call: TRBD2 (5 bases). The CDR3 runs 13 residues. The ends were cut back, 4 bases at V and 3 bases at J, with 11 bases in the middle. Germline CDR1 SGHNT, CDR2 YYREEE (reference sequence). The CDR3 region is CASSRTPGYEQYF. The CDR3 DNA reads TGTGCCAGCAGCCGGACTCCCGGCTACGAGCAGTACTTC. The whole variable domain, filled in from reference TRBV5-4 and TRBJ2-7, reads ETGVTQSPTHLIKTRGQQVTLRCSSQSGHNTVSWYQQALGQGPQFIFQYYREEENGRGNFPPRFSGLQFPNYSSELNVNALELDDSALYLCASSRTPGYEQYFGPGTRLTVT.

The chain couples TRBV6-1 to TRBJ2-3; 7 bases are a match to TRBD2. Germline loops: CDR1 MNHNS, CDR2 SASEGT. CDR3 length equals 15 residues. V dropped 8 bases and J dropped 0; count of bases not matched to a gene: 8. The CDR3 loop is CASVRVGGSTDTQYF. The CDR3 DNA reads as TGTGCCAGCGTACGGGTCGGGGGGAGCACAGATACGCAGTATTTT.

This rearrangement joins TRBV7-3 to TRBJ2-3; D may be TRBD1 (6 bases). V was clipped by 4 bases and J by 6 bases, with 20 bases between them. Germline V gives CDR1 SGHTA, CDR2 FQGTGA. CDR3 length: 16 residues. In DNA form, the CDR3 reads TGTGCCAGCAGCTCAAAACAGGGCACTAAGGGGGATACGCAGTATTTT. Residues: CASSSKQGTKGDTQYF.

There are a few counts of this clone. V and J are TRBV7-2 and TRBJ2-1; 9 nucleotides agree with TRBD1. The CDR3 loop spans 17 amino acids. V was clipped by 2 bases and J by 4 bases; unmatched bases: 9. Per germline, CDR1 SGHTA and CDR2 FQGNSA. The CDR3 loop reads CASSLRRSGTGYNEQFF. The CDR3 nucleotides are TGTGCCAGCAGCTTAAGGCGTTCCGGGACAGGGTACAATGAGCAGTTCTTC. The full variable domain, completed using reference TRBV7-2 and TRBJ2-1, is GAGVSQSPSNKVTEKGKDVELRCDPISGHTALYWYRQSLGQGLEFLIYFQGNSAPDKSGLPSDRFSAERTGGSVSTLTIQRTQQEDSAVYLCASSLRRSGTGYNEQFFGPGTRLTVL.

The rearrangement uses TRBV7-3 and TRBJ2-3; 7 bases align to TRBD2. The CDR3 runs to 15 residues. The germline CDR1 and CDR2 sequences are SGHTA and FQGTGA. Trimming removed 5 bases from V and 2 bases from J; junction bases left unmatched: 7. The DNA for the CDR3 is TGTGCCAGCAGCGCGTCTAGCGGAAACACAGATACGCAGTATTTT. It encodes CASSASSGNTDTQYF.

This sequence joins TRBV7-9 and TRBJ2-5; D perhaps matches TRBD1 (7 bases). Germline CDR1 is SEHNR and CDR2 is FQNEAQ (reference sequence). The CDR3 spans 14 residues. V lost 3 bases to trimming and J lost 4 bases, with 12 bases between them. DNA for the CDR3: TGTGCCAGCAGCTTGAGACAGGGAGGAGAGACCCAGTACTTC. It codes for CASSLRQGGETQYF.

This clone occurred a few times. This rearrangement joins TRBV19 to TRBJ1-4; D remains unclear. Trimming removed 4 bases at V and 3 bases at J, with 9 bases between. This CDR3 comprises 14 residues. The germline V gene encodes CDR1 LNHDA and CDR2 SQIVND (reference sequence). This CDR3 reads CASSTGESNEKLFF. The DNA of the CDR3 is TGTGCCAGTAGTACCGGGGAATCTAATGAAAAACTGTTTTTT.